The rows below give T cell receptor beta chains drawn from one sample of a study of T cells after yellow fever vaccination. TCRdb analysed the 5' RACE reads with MiXCR anew, one entry per CDR3 protein. The sample includes 350,000 or so distinct CDR3 sequences, around 8.1% of them seen just once. The sample here was PBMCs, taken about 41 days after the first yellow fever vaccination. All receptors derive from a man aged 18-30 years who received the YFV17D yellow fever vaccine. Each CDR3 is given with its conserved first and last residue. D genes are given only for firm matches.

D gene: TRBD1
V gene: TRBV24-1
J gene: TRBJ2-1
CDR3 protein: CATRETGGSNHEQFF

D gene: NA
V gene: TRBV12-3/TRBV12-4
J gene: TRBJ1-1
CDR3 protein: CASNSVGLQWDTEAFF

D gene: TRBD2
V gene: TRBV20-1
J gene: TRBJ2-7
CDR3 protein: CSAQIVRGGAYEQYF

D gene: NA
V gene: TRBV4-3
J gene: TRBJ2-1
CDR3 protein: CASSRSPGNEQFF

D gene: NA
V gene: TRBV10-3
J gene: TRBJ2-5
CDR3 protein: CAISDGPGGLQTQYF

D gene: TRBD1
V gene: TRBV7-3
J gene: TRBJ2-5
CDR3 protein: CASSLTGSETQYF

D gene: NA
V gene: TRBV3-1
J gene: TRBJ1-1
CDR3 protein: CASSQERITREAFF

D gene: NA
V gene: TRBV7-9
J gene: TRBJ1-1
CDR3 protein: CASSSKREVMNTEAFF

D gene: NA
V gene: TRBV6-2/TRBV6-3
J gene: TRBJ1-5
CDR3 protein: CASSYSGSNQPQHF

D gene: NA
V gene: TRBV7-2
J gene: TRBJ1-6
CDR3 protein: CASSLGPDSPLHF

D gene: NA
V gene: TRBV30
J gene: TRBJ1-5
CDR3 protein: CAWSGQGEQPQHF

D gene: NA
V gene: TRBV20-1
J gene: TRBJ1-2
CDR3 protein: CSARILSYGYTF

D gene: NA
V gene: TRBV7-2
J gene: TRBJ2-2
CDR3 protein: CASSLGTGSNTGELFF

D gene: TRBD1
V gene: TRBV7-2
J gene: TRBJ1-1
CDR3 protein: CASSLQTGRNTEAFF

D gene: NA
V gene: TRBV7-2
J gene: TRBJ2-1
CDR3 protein: CASSLVAPYNEQFF

D gene: TRBD1
V gene: TRBV5-1
J gene: TRBJ1-4
CDR3 protein: CASSPGTAGDEKLFF

D gene: NA
V gene: TRBV4-3
J gene: TRBJ1-3
CDR3 protein: CASSHRLGGSGNTIYF

D gene: NA
V gene: TRBV6-1
J gene: TRBJ1-2
CDR3 protein: CASSRSGQGTNYGYTF

D gene: NA
V gene: TRBV10-3
J gene: TRBJ2-6
CDR3 protein: CAINKGLPGANVLTF

D gene: NA
V gene: TRBV15
J gene: TRBJ1-2
CDR3 protein: CATSRDIGRSYGYTF

D gene: TRBD1
V gene: TRBV29-1
J gene: TRBJ1-4
CDR3 protein: CSVGGATGVVEKLFF

D gene: NA
V gene: TRBV12-3/TRBV12-4
J gene: TRBJ1-1
CDR3 protein: CASSPLLEQFF

D gene: NA
V gene: TRBV6-2/TRBV6-3
J gene: TRBJ2-3
CDR3 protein: CASGVRDTQYF

D gene: NA
V gene: TRBV7-2
J gene: TRBJ2-1
CDR3 protein: CASSAHNEQFF

D gene: TRBD1
V gene: TRBV5-4
J gene: TRBJ2-4
CDR3 protein: CASSFPGQGKNIQYF

D gene: NA
V gene: TRBV5-6
J gene: TRBJ1-5
CDR3 protein: CASSLSGAGHQPQHF

D gene: NA
V gene: TRBV11-2
J gene: TRBJ2-3
CDR3 protein: CASSLDRVGRSTDTQYF

D gene: NA
V gene: TRBV9
J gene: TRBJ2-2
CDR3 protein: CASSVVSTGSGTGELFF

D gene: NA
V gene: TRBV7-3
J gene: TRBJ1-1
CDR3 protein: CASSPRMGTEAFF

D gene: NA
V gene: TRBV29-1
J gene: TRBJ2-5
CDR3 protein: CSVRQVQETQYF

D gene: NA
V gene: TRBV3-1
J gene: TRBJ1-5
CDR3 protein: CASSQDPQNQPQHF

D gene: NA
V gene: TRBV7-2
J gene: TRBJ2-7
CDR3 protein: CASRLDFSPYYEQYF

D gene: NA
V gene: TRBV5-6
J gene: TRBJ1-6
CDR3 protein: CASSFWGPYNSPLHF

D gene: NA
V gene: TRBV4-1
J gene: TRBJ1-2
CDR3 protein: CASSSEAQDSYPNYGYTF

D gene: NA
V gene: TRBV6-5
J gene: TRBJ1-6
CDR3 protein: CASSYVGTGIGGTDSPLHF

D gene: TRBD1
V gene: TRBV7-8
J gene: TRBJ1-1
CDR3 protein: CASSSPNRGRTEAFF

D gene: NA
V gene: TRBV7-8
J gene: TRBJ2-2
CDR3 protein: CASSLKRGGTGELFF

D gene: NA
V gene: TRBV5-1
J gene: TRBJ2-3
CDR3 protein: CASSQQGRGSTDTQYF

D gene: TRBD2
V gene: TRBV5-1
J gene: TRBJ2-6
CDR3 protein: CASSLAAGAPTGANVLTF

D gene: TRBD2
V gene: TRBV12-3/TRBV12-4
J gene: TRBJ2-1
CDR3 protein: CASSPLPLAGGWNEQFF

D gene: NA
V gene: TRBV12-3/TRBV12-4
J gene: TRBJ2-3
CDR3 protein: CASRRTGGLGDTQYF

D gene: NA
V gene: TRBV5-1
J gene: TRBJ1-5
CDR3 protein: CASSYSPNSNQPQHF

D gene: TRBD2
V gene: TRBV11-2
J gene: TRBJ2-3
CDR3 protein: CASSPRLAGGTSTDTQYF

D gene: TRBD2
V gene: TRBV4-2
J gene: TRBJ2-1
CDR3 protein: CASSQRELAFKTYNEQFF

D gene: NA
V gene: TRBV27
J gene: TRBJ1-2
CDR3 protein: CASSSLLGGNYGYTF

D gene: NA
V gene: TRBV29-1
J gene: TRBJ2-5
CDR3 protein: CSVEQNQETQYF

D gene: TRBD1
V gene: TRBV5-1
J gene: TRBJ2-3
CDR3 protein: CASRLGDRGHLGRDTQYF

D gene: TRBD1
V gene: TRBV4-3
J gene: TRBJ2-5
CDR3 protein: CASSQRPGQKETQYF

D gene: NA
V gene: TRBV2
J gene: TRBJ2-3
CDR3 protein: CASQDPDPNTQYF

D gene: TRBD1
V gene: TRBV13
J gene: TRBJ2-2
CDR3 protein: CASSATGTGWSGELFF

D gene: NA
V gene: TRBV12-3/TRBV12-4
J gene: TRBJ1-5
CDR3 protein: CASTPRWGQPQHF

D gene: NA
V gene: TRBV29-1
J gene: TRBJ2-1
CDR3 protein: CSGDGDQKSPYNEQFF

D gene: TRBD2
V gene: TRBV5-1
J gene: TRBJ2-1
CDR3 protein: CASSMMSTSGYNEQFF

D gene: NA
V gene: TRBV28
J gene: TRBJ2-3
CDR3 protein: CASSAFTDTQYF

D gene: NA
V gene: TRBV11-2
J gene: TRBJ1-3
CDR3 protein: CASSFDPSGNTIYF

D gene: NA
V gene: TRBV4-1
J gene: TRBJ2-3
CDR3 protein: CASSQRRLSRSDTQYF

D gene: NA
V gene: TRBV4-2
J gene: TRBJ2-7
CDR3 protein: CASRQPGTYEQYF

D gene: TRBD1
V gene: TRBV20-1
J gene: TRBJ1-6
CDR3 protein: CSARRTGNNSPLHF

D gene: NA
V gene: TRBV7-2
J gene: TRBJ2-5
CDR3 protein: CASSLVYQETQYF